The rows below give T cell receptor beta chains drawn from one sample of a study of T cells in Graves' hyperthyroidism and ophthalmopathy. TCRdb passed the multiplex PCR reads through MiXCR, listing each CDR3 protein once. The top ten clones hold around 27% of a sample with 95,000 to 100,000 distinct CDR3 sequences, over 50% of them seen once. The material sequenced was blood. The origin of the receptors is a woman between 40 and 50 years old with Graves' hyperthyroidism. CDR3s include the opening cysteine and the closing phenylalanine or tryptophan. D genes are given only for firm matches. Size values are once, few and many counts, or a class for expanded clones, and some rows have none.

V	size	D	J	length	DNA	CDR3
TRBV7-8	many	-	TRBJ2-7	14	TGTGCCAGCAGCTTAAAGGGACATATCCACGAGCAGTACTTC	CASSLKGHIHEQYF
TRBV29-1	-	TRBD1	TRBJ1-2	12	TGCAGCGTACAGGGGGCCGACTATGGCTACACCTTC	CSVQGADYGYTF
TRBV29-1	few	-	TRBJ2-5	11	TGCAGCTTAGGAGCGCGGGAGACCCAGTACTTC	CSLGARETQYF
TRBV24-1	-	-	TRBJ1-5	14	TGTGCCGACCTCGGGGGGGCAGGCAATCAGCCCCAGCATTTT	CADLGGAGNQPQHF
TRBV29-1	many	-	TRBJ1-4	13	TGCAGCGTTGCGCGAACAACTAATGAAAAACTGTTTTTT	CSVARTTNEKLFF
TRBV7-2	many	TRBD2	TRBJ2-7	14	TGTGCCAGCAGCCCGGGACTAGCGGACTACGAGCAGTACTTC	CASSPGLADYEQYF
TRBV10-3	many	-	TRBJ2-2	13	TGTGCCATCAGTGAGTCGAACACCGGGGAGCTGTTTTTT	CAISESNTGELFF
TRBV20-1	-	-	TRBJ2-5	9	TGCAGTGCTAGAGATACCCAGTACTTC	CSARDTQYF
TRBV29-1	many	-	TRBJ1-4	14	TGCAGCGTCTCTAAGGGGGGAACTAATGAAAAACTGTTTTTT	CSVSKGGTNEKLFF
TRBV29-1	few	-	TRBJ1-1	13	TGCAGCGTTGAACGGGACGGGAACACTGAAGCTTTCTTT	CSVERDGNTEAFF
TRBV20-1	once	TRBD1	TRBJ1-2	13	TGCAGTGCTAGATCCCGGGACAGCTATGGCTACACCTTC	CSARSRDSYGYTF
TRBV10-3	-	TRBD2	TRBJ2-5	15	TGTGCCATCAGTGTCCCTAGCGGGAAGGGGGAGACCCAGTACTTC	CAISVPSGKGETQYF
TRBV29-1	-	TRBD2	TRBJ2-5	13	TGCAGCGTTGCGGGACTAGCTTCAGAGACCCGGTACTTC	CSVAGLASETRYF
TRBV9	many	-	TRBJ1-2	15	TGTGCCAGCAGAGGTGAAGGGGGGGACGCCTATGGCTACACCTTC	CASRGEGGDAYGYTF
TRBV9	few	TRBD1	TRBJ1-5	15	TGTGCCAGCAGCCCCGGGACAGGGAACAATCAGCCCCAGCATTTT	CASSPGTGNNQPQHF
TRBV7-3	many	TRBD2	TRBJ2-2	16	TGTGCCAGCAGCTTAATGGCGGGAGCCTTCACCGGGGAGCTGTTTTTT	CASSLMAGAFTGELFF
TRBV9	many	-	TRBJ2-2	15	TGTGCCAGCAGCGTAGAGCTAGCTGGCACCGGGGAGCTGTTTTTT	CASSVELAGTGELFF
TRBV12-3/TRBV12-4	few	-	TRBJ2-3	15	TGTGCCAGCAGCCACTCGCGGAGGAAGGCAGATACGCAGTATTTT	CASSHSRRKADTQYF
TRBV25-1	once	-	TRBJ1-2	12	TGTGCCAGCAGTGGACAGGACTATGGCTACACCTTC	CASSGQDYGYTF
TRBV7-9	many	-	TRBJ1-2	17	TGTGCCAGCAGCTCGGTCGGATTTGGGGCTTTTAACTATGGCTACACCTTC	CASSSVGFGAFNYGYTF
TRBV20-1	-	TRBD2	TRBJ2-3	11	TGCAGTGCCACTAGCGGCGATACGCAGTATTTT	CSATSGDTQYF
TRBV7-2	many	-	TRBJ2-7	11	TGTGCCAGCAGCTTCACTTACGAGCAGTACTTC	CASSFTYEQYF
TRBV20-1	-	TRBD2	TRBJ2-7	14	TGCAGTGCTAGAGCTAGCGGGAGGGCCAGCGAGCAGTACTTC	CSARASGRASEQYF
TRBV7-2	-	-	TRBJ2-3	14	TGTGCCAGCAGCCCCCGGACCGGGCTAGATACGCAGTATTTT	CASSPRTGLDTQYF
TRBV15	-	-	TRBJ2-6	16	TGTGCCACCAGCAGGACACAGGGGACTGTTTCCTACGTCCTGACTTTC	CATSRTQGTVSYVLTF
TRBV27	-	-	TRBJ1-2	15	TGTGCCAGCAGTTTTTCGGCCAGCTTCAACTATGGCTACACCTTC	CASSFSASFNYGYTF
TRBV5-6	many	TRBD1	TRBJ1-5	13	TGTGCCAGCAGCTTGTGGACAGGAAGTCCCCAGCATTTT	CASSLWTGSPQHF
TRBV7-2	-	TRBD2	TRBJ2-7	16	TGTGCCAGCAGCCGTTGGACTAGCGGGAGGACAGACGAGCAGTACTTC	CASSRWTSGRTDEQYF
TRBV7-9	-	-	TRBJ1-1	15	TGTGCCTGGAGTCGAAGGGACGGGAGAAGCACTGAAGCTTTCTTT	CAWSRRDGRSTEAFF
TRBV9	many	TRBD1	TRBJ2-7	15	TGTGCCAGCAGCATATCCGGGACAGGACAATACGAGCAGTACTTC	CASSISGTGQYEQYF